This T cell receptor (beta chain) was profiled in a study of cytomegalovirus exposure and HLA in healthy donors (dated by TCRdb to about 2017). Concerning the study at large: An earlier analysis of more than 550 of the donors reported 276 Gb of sequence data and approximately 120 million unique TCR beta sequences obtained from approximately 180 million T cells. Around 300 gigabases of sequencing data and 70 million to 85 million unique TCR sequences were included in an early release covering about 600 HLA-typed donors. The genetic ancestry cluster associated with self-reported Caucasian donors included 81% of the 398 genotyped donors. The study aimed to test whether cataloging public T cell receptors could reveal signatures of past pathogen exposure. Using immunosequencing, the study profiled T cell repertoires from 500 to 800 subjects and related those repertoires to cytomegalovirus serostatus. A separate validation cohort of more than 100 different subjects was used in addition to the approximately 700-subject first cohort. To predict cytomegalovirus infection status, the study brought together high-throughput TCR immunosequencing, statistical association of individual TCRs with disease status, and machine learning. A later analysis re-examined previously published TCR beta repertoires from more than 550 donors and added high-resolution HLA genotyping to investigate patterns of TCR occurrence. In the later analysis, no new phenotypic data were used to find candidate immune exposures; instead, reliance was placed on TCR beta sequences and their occurrence across donors. To decide whether each TCR beta V gene segment behaved as functional or pseudogenic, an earlier analysis of some 600 of the donors relied on high-throughput TCR beta sequencing. Donor age, sex, ethnicity and CMV serostatus were collected together with the repertoire data. A later genetic analysis took genome-wide SNP genotypes for about 55% of the roughly 700 donors and used that subset as a discovery cohort. Every discovery cohort repertoire had been produced on one sequencing platform. Both class I and class II loci were covered by HLA typing, at four-digit resolution. Typing coverage differed by locus: A, B, C, DRB1 and DQB1 were typed in about 629-630 donors, DQA1 in about 500, DPA1 in approximately 600, and DPB1 in just under 490. Several DR-DQ haplotypes were handled as single units for association and clustering, since linkage in the cohort was strong. Among 398 genotyped donors of the cohort, an average of approximately 220,000 unique TCR beta nucleotide sequences was sequenced per donor, of which about 18% were non-productive. Results the study describes overall, beyond this receptor: A cluster of highly shared sequence variants was judged likely to represent a technical artifact of the sequencing pipeline. V-gene and J-gene trimming of TCR beta chains was associated with a missense DCLRE1C variant in a later genetic analysis, and the association was replicated in an independent cohort. Broadly in line with IMGT annotations, most TCR beta V segments showed up in productive rearrangements about 90% or about 30% of the time in an earlier analysis of some 590 of the donors. The study listed 164 TCR beta chains as associated with cytomegalovirus. A later genetic analysis reported fewer N-insertions in productive TCRs among donors in an Asian-associated ancestry cluster than the approximately 700-donor mean. Because counts were too low, 15 or so rarely observed V segments, including chromosome 9 orphons, were excluded from the earlier analysis of 587 of the donors. A further reported finding was that TCR beta sequences accurately predicted the HLA-A and HLA-B alleles for most subjects in the first cohort. Roughly uniform sequencing depth across donors was assumed in presence/absence analyses, although this assumption may not hold. CMV serostatus was the only immune exposure information available for the cohort. In a later analysis, the rate of TCR association differed among HLA loci, with DRB1 alleles having the most associated TCRs and HLA-C alleles having the fewest. Strong co-occurrence of HLA alleles, especially DR and DQ, made assigning TCR associations to individual alleles difficult. Linkage disequilibrium might explain the correlated functional status among segregating V segments, but an unknown experimental factor could not be ruled out. A few of the identified cytomegalovirus-associated TCR beta chains were confirmed in vitro to be specific for cytomegalovirus antigens. Across donors, most TCR sequences were observed very rarely, whereas some public TCRs were present in many individuals. The authors suggested that the approach could potentially be generalized to other disease states and immunological phenotypes. Most CMV-associated TCR beta chains appeared to be HLA-restricted in a later analysis, and the HLA associations seemed to be driven largely by CMV exposure. Because HLA typing was unavailable for some donors at each locus, only the typed subset was used in association tests. A later analysis associated 16,951 TCR beta sequences with specific HLA alleles at a false discovery rate of 0.05. Several of the top co-occurrence clusters appeared to be linked to parvovirus B19, influenza, CMV and Epstein-Barr virus, according to a later analysis. Only TCR beta chains were sequenced in this cohort, and the absence of alpha or paired-chain data limited detectable features. A later analysis found that HLA-associated TCR beta chains were more clonally expanded and had lower generation probabilities than equally common non-associated chains. Cytomegalovirus status was reported to be diagnosed by the classifier with high specificity and sensitivity in both the original and validation cohorts.

The receptor library was made with the immunoSEQ multiplex PCR assay. The multiplex PCR relied on a mix of 60 forward primers for TCR Vbeta segments and 13 reverse primers for TCR Jbeta segments. The CDR3 region of rearranged TCR beta genes was amplified from genomic DNA with a multiplex PCR assay. On the Illumina HiSeq System, the amplified TCR beta libraries were sequenced as 87-base-pair reads. On the study's bioinformatics: A later analysis counted approximately 74 million unique TCR beta chains across the 690 or so repertoires, and some 12 million of these chains were shared by at least two donors. Raw reads were error-corrected and collapsed into unique sequences with a nearest-neighbor algorithm that merged closely related sequences to remove PCR and sequencing errors. CDR3 sequences were aligned to IMGT reference sequences to assign V, D and J gene segments. For a sequence to be retained, at least a six-nucleotide match to both a V gene segment and a J gene segment was required. A rearrangement was called productive if the CDR3 had no stop codons and remained in frame with V and J, and every other rearrangement was called non-productive. Following IMGT convention, CDR3 was defined as the stretch from the second conserved V-encoded cysteine to the conserved J-encoded phenylalanine. The earlier analysis of some 550 of the donors excluded any sequence lacking an unambiguous match to a single V gene segment. An earlier analysis of approximately 590 of the donors called V segments functional above 56.7% productive rearrangements and segregating when the between-donor standard deviation exceeded 5%. A statistical classification framework was developed to diagnose cytomegalovirus status using the catalog of TCR beta chain sequences. In a later analysis, V and J genes were assigned by comparing TCR nucleotide sequences against IMGT/GENE-DB human TR gene sequences. In a later analysis, CDR3 sequences and most-parsimonious VDJ recombination scenarios were assigned using the TCRdist pipeline. In a later analysis, every TCR beta chain was defined by the combination of its CDR3 amino acid sequence and its V-gene family, and reads without a unique V-gene family were dropped. A later analysis removed 592 highly shared, low-generation-probability nucleotide sequences to deal with suspected cross-contamination and a sequencing artifact. For each public chain, a later analysis derived a clonal expansion index from normalized ranks of inferred template counts within each repertoire. A later analysis computed generation probabilities with a VDJ recombination model fitted to out-of-frame rearrangements, and checked the results against IGoR. Hypergeometric tests were used in a later analysis to score TCR-TCR, TCR-HLA and TCR-CMV co-occurrence, with a repertoire-size bias correction applied to the TCR pairs. In a later analysis, false discovery rates were estimated by permuting HLA or CMV assignments 20 times. In a later analysis, co-occurring TCRs were grouped with DBSCAN, and TCRdist sequence similarity was added when clustering was performed within HLA-allele-positive subsets. Co-occurrence clustering excluded repertoires with fewer than 30,000 or more than 120,000 public chains, plus five with anomalous nucleotide sharing. The source is immuneACCESS, and TCRdb retained only in-frame sequences with V and J called. Part of the clones is not carried over; for the studies checked, unresolved V genes explain less than half of this, and the remainder is unexplained. V and J calls and clone size follow that table, whereas D and trimming were derived from the DNA. For this sample there are around 150,000 clones; about 66% appear just once. The ten top clones hold under 2% of the sample.

In total, 666 healthy bone marrow donors made up the cohort. At the time of sampling, all cohort members were nominally healthy, though unrecorded immune exposures were likely present. Of the 666 cohort members, around 290 had positive CMV serostatus and approximately 360 had negative CMV serostatus, and CMV serostatus was not recorded for the donor. Every donor gave a peripheral blood sample, and the peripheral blood mononuclear cells from that sample were used for TCR beta sequencing. The Qiagen DNeasy Blood Extraction Kit was used to extract genomic DNA from the blood cell samples. Note on this clone: Its cognate antigen has yet to be identified. The record has no base qualities; no much larger clone is one base away.

Sequencing used PBMCs. The source is a human donor in good health.

The CDR3 corresponds to CASSGLAGVTDTQYF. The DNA sequence follows: TGTGCCAGCAGTGGCCTAGCGGGGGTCACAGATACGCAGTATTTT. The chain was built from TRBV6-1 and TRBJ2-3, with 10 bases in between that match TRBD2. Ends trimmed: V by 4 bases, J by 2 bases; bases unmatched to a gene: 3. From the cysteine through the phenylalanine, the CDR3 covers 15 amino acids. Of the read, only the CDR3 DNA is kept; its 45 bases are in frame from base 1. Per the germline V gene, MNHNS is the CDR1 and SASEGT is the CDR2.